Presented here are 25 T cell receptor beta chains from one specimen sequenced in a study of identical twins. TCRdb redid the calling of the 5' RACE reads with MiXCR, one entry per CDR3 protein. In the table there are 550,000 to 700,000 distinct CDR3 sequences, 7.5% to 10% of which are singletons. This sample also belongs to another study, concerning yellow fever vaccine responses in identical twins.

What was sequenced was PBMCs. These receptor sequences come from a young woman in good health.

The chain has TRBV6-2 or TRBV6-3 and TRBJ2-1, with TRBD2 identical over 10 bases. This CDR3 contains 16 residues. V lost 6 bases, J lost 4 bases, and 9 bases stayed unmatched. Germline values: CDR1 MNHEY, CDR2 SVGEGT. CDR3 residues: CASRGLLAGSYNEQFF. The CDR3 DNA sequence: TGTGCCAGCAGGGGATTACTAGCGGGAAGTTACAATGAGCAGTTCTTC.

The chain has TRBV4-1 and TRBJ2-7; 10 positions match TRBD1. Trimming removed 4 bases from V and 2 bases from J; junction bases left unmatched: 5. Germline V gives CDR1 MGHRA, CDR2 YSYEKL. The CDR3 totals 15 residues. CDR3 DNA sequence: TGCGCCAGCAGCCCTGACAGGGGGCACCCCTACGAGCAGTACTTC. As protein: CASSPDRGHPYEQYF.

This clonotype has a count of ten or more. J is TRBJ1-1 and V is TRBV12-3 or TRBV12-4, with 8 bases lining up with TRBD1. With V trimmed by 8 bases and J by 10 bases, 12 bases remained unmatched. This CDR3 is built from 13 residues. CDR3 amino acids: CASRRTGRGVAFF. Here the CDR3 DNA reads TGTGCCAGCCGAAGGACAGGGAGGGGCGTAGCTTTCTTT.

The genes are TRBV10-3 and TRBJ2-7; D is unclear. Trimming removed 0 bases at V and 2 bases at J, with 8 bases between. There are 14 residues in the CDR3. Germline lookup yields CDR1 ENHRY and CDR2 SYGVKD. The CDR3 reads CAISESLGPYEQYF. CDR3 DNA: TGTGCCATCAGTGAGTCGCTCGGGCCCTACGAGCAGTACTTC.

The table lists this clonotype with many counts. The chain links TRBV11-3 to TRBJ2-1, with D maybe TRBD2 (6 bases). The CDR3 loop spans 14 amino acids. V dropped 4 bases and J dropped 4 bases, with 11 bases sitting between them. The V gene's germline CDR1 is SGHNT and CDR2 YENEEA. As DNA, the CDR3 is TGTGCCAGCAGCTCCCGGGACTTTTACAATGAGCAGTTCTTC. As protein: CASSSRDFYNEQFF.

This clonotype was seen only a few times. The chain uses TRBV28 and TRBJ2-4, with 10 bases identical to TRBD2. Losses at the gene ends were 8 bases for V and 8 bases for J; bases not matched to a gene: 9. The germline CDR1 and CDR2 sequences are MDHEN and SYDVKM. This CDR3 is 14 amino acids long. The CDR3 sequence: CASDEAGGPDIQYF. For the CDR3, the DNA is TGTGCCAGCGACGAAGCGGGAGGGCCTGACATTCAGTACTTC. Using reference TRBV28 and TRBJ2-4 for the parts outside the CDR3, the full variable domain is DVKVTQSSRYLVKRTGEKVFLECVQDMDHENMFWYRQDPGLGLRLIYFSYDVKMKEKGDIPEGYSVSREKKERFSLILESASTNQTSMYLCASDEAGGPDIQYFGAGTRLSVL.

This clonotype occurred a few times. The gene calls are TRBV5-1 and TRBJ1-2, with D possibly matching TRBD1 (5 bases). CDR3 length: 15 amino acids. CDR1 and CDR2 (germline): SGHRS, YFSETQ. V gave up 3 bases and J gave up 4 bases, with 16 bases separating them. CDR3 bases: TGCGCCAGCAGCTCGAGTCAGGGTGGCGGCTATGGCTACACCTTC. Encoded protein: CASSSSQGGGYGYTF.

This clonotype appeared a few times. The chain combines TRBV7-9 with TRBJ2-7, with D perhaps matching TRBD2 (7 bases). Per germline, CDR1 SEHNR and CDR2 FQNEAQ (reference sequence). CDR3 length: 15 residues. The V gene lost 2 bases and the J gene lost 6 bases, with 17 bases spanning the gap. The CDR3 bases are TGTGCCAGCAGCTTACCGGGGGGACACTTTCCCGAGCAGTACTTC. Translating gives CASSLPGGHFPEQYF. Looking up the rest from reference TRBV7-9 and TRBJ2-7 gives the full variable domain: DTGVSQNPRHKITKRGQNVTFRCDPISEHNRLYWYRQTLGQGPEFLTYFQNEAQLEKSRLLSDRFSAERPKGSFSTLEIQRTEQGDSAMYLCASSLPGGHFPEQYFGPGTRLTVT.

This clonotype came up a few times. CDR3 protein: CASSLRGGTSGFTDTQYF. CDR3 in DNA: TGTGCCAGCAGCTTAAGGGGTGGGACTAGCGGTTTCACAGATACGCAGTATTTT. The chain carries TRBV7-8 and TRBJ2-3, with 11 bases that match TRBD2. V lost 2 bases to trimming and J lost 2 bases; unmatched junction nucleotides: 9. This CDR3 is 18 amino acids long. In germline, CDR1 is SGHVS, CDR2 FQNEAQ.

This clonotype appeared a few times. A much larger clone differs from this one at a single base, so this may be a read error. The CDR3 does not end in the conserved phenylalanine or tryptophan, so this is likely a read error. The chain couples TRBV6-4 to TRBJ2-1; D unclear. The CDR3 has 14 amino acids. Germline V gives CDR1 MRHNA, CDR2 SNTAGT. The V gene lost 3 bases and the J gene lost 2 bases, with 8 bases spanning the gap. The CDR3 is CASSERGTYNEQFL. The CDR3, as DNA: TGTGCCAGCAGTGAACGAGGAACCTACAATGAGCAGTTCCTC.

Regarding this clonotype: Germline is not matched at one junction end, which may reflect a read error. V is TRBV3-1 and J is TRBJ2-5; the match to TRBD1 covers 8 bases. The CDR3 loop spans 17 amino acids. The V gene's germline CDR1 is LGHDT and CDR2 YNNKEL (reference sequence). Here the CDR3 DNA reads TGTACCAGCAGCCAGAGACAGGGGAAAGGGTACCAAGAGACCCAGTACTTC. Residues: CTSSQRQGKGYQETQYF.

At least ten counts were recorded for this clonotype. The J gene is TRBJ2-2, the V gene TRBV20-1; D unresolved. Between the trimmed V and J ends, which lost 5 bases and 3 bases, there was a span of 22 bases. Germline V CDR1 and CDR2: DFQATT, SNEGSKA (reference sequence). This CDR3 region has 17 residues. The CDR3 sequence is CSAPGFRDLQYTGELFF. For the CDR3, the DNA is TGCAGTGCTCCCGGTTTTCGAGACCTACAATACACCGGGGAGCTGTTTTTT.

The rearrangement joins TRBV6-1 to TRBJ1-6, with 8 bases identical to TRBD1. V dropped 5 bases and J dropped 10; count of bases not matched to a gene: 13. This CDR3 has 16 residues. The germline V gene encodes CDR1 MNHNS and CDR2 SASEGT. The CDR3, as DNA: TGTGCCAGCAGTACCATTCGGACAGGGAATTTCTCACCCCTCCACTTT. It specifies CASSTIRTGNFSPLHF.

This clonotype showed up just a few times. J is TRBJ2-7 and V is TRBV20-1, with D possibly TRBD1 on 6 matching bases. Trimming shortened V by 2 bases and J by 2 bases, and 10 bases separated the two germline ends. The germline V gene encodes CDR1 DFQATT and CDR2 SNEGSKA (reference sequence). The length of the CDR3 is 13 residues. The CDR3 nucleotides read TGCAGTGCTAGATCCCAGGGGCCCTACGAGCAGTACTTC. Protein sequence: CSARSQGPYEQYF.

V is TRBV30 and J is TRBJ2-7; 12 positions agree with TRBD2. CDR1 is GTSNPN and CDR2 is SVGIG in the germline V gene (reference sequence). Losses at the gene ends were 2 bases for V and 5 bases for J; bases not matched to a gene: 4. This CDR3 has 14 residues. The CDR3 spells CAWSLAGGPHEQYF. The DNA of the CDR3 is TGTGCCTGGAGTCTAGCGGGAGGGCCTCACGAGCAGTACTTC.

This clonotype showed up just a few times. In nucleotides, the CDR3 is TGCGCCAGCAGCCAACCGGGACAGAAAAACTACAATGAGCAGTTCTTC. Protein product: CASSQPGQKNYNEQFF. V and J are TRBV4-1 and TRBJ2-1, with TRBD1 matching over 7 bases. Trimming took 2 bases from V and 3 from J; bases not matched to a gene: 7. In germline, CDR1 is MGHRA, CDR2 YSYEKL. The CDR3 has 16 residues.

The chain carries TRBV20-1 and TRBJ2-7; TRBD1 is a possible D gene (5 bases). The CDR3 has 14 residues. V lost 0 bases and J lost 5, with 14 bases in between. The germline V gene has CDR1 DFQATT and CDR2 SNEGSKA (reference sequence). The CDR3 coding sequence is TGCAGTGCTAGAGATGGAACAGGCCCACACGAGCAGTACTTC. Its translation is CSARDGTGPHEQYF.

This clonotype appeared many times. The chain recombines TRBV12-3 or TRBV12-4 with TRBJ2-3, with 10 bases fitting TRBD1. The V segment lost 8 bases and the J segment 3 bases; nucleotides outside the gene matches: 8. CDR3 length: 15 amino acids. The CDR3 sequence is CASGRQGAPTDTQYF. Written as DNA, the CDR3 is TGTGCCAGCGGCCGACAGGGGGCTCCGACAGATACGCAGTATTTT.

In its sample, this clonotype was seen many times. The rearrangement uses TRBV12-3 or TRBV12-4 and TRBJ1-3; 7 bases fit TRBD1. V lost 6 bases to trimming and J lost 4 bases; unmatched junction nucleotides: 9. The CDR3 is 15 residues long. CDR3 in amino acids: CASSSETGRGNTIYF. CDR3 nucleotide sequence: TGTGCCAGCAGCTCAGAGACAGGGAGGGGAAACACCATATATTTT.

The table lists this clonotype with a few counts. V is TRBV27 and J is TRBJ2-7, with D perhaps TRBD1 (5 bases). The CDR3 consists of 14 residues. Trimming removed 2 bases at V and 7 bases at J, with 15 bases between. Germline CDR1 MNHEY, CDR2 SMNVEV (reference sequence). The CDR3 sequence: CASSLRGTISEQYF. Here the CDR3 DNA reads TGTGCCAGCAGTTTAAGGGGCACCATTTCGGAGCAGTACTTC.

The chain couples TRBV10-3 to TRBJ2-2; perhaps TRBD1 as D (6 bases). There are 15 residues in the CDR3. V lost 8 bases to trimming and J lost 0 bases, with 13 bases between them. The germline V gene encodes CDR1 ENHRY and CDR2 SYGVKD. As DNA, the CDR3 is TGTGCCATCGATACCGGGACATCGAACACCGGGGAGCTGTTTTTT. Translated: CAIDTGTSNTGELFF.

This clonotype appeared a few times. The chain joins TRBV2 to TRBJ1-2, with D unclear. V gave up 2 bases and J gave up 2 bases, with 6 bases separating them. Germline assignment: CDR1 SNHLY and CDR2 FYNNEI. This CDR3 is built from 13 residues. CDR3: CASSEYKNYGYTF. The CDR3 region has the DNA TGTGCCAGCAGTGAATACAAGAACTATGGCTACACCTTC.

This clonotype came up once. CDR3 residues: CAISATGEWQPQHF. The CDR3 DNA reads TGTGCCATCAGTGCTACAGGGGAATGGCAGCCCCAGCATTTT. The chain combines TRBV10-3 with TRBJ1-5, with 7 bases matching TRBD1. Germline lookup yields CDR1 ENHRY and CDR2 SYGVKD. Unmatched junction bases numbered 7, after V lost 4 bases and J lost 7 bases. The CDR3 is 14 amino acids.

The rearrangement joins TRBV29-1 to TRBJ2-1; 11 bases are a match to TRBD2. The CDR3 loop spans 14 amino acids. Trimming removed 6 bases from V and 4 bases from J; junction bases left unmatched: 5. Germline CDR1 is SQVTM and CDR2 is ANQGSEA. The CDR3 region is CSVVTSGGYNEQFF. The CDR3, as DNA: TGCAGCGTCGTTACTAGCGGGGGATACAATGAGCAGTTCTTC.

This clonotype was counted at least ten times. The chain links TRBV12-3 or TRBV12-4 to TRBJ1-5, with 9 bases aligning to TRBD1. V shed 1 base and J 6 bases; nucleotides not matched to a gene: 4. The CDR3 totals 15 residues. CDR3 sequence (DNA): TGTGCCAGCAGTTTAGTTACAGGGGGCGGTCAGCCCCAGCATTTT. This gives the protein CASSLVTGGGQPQHF.